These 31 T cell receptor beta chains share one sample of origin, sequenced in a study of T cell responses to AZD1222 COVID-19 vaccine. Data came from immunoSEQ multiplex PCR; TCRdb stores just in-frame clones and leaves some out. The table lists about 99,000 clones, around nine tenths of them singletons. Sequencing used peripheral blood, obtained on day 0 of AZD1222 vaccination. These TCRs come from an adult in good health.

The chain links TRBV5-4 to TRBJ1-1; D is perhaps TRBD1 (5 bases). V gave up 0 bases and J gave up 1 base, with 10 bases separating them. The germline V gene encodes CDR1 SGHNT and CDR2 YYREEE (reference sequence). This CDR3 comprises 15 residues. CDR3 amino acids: CASSLVGTANTEAFF. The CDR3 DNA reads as TGTGCCAGCAGCTTGGTGGGGACGGCGAACACTGAAGCTTTCTTT.

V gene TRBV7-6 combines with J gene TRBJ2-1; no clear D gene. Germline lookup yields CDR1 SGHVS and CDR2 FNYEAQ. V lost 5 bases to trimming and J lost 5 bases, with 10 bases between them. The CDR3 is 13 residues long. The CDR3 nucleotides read TGTGCCAGCAGCCGAGGAAGAGACAATGAGCAGTTCTTC. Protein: CASSRGRDNEQFF. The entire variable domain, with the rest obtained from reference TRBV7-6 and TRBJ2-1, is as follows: GAGVSQSPRYKVTKRGQDVALRCDPISGHVSLYWYRQALGQGPEFLTYFNYEAQQDKSGLPNDRFSAERPEGSISTLTIQRTEQRDSAMYRCASSRGRDNEQFFGPGTRLTVL.

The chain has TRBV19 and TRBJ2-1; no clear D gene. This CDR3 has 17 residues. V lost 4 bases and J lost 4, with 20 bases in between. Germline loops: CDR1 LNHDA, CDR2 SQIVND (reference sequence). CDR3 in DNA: TGTGCCAGTAGTAATAGTCCCATCTTTCTAGAATACAATGAGCAGTTCTTC. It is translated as CASSNSPIFLEYNEQFF. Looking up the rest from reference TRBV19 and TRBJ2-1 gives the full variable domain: DGGITQSPKYLFRKEGQNVTLSCEQNLNHDAMYWYRQDPGQGLRLIYYSQIVNDFQKGDIAEGYSVSREKKESFPLTVTSAQKNPTAFYLCASSNSPIFLEYNEQFFGPGTRLTVL.

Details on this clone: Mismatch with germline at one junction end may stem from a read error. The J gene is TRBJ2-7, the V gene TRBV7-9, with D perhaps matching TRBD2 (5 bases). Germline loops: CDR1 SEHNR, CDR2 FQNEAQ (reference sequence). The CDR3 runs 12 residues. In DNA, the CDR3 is TGTGCCAGCGGCTTAGAAACGGGAGAGCAGTACTTC. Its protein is CASGLETGEQYF.

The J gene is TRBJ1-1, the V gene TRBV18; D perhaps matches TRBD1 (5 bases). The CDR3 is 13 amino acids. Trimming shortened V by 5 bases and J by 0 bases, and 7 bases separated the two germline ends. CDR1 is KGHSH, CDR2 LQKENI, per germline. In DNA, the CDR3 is TGTGCCAGCTCAGACAGTATGAACACTGAAGCTTTCTTT. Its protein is CASSDSMNTEAFF.

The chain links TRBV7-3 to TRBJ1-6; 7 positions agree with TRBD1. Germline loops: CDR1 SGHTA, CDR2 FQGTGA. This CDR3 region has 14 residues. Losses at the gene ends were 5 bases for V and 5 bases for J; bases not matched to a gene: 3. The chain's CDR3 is CASSRDSNNSPLHF. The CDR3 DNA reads TGTGCCAGCAGCCGGGACAGTAATAATTCACCCCTCCACTTT.

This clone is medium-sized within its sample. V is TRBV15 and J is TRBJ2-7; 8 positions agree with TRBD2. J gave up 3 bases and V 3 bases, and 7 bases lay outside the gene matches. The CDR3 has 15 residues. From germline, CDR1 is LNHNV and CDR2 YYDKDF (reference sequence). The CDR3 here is CATSSGTSNVYEQYF. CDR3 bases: TGTGCCACCAGCAGCGGGACTAGTAATGTCTACGAGCAGTACTTC.

The CDR3 loop reads CASSLATGVLSGELFF. The CDR3 region has the DNA TGTGCCAGCAGCTTAGCGACAGGGGTTCTGTCCGGGGAGCTGTTTTTT. The chain couples TRBV11-3 to TRBJ2-2; 8 bases match TRBD1. Germline lookup yields CDR1 SGHNT and CDR2 YENEEA. V gave up 1 base and J gave up 6 bases; unmatched junction bases: 7. This CDR3 comprises 16 residues.

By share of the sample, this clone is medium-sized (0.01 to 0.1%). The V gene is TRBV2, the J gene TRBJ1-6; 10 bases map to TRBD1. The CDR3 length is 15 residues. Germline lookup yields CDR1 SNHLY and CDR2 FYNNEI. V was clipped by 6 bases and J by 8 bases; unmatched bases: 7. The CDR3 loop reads CASRNRQGAYSPLHF. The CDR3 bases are TGTGCCAGCAGGAACCGACAGGGGGCTTATTCACCCCTCCACTTT.

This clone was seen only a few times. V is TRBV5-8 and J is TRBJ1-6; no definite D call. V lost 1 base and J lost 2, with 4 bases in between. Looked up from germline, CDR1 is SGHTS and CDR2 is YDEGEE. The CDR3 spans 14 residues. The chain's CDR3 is CASSLSTYNSPLHF. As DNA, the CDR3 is TGTGCCAGCAGCTTGAGCACCTATAATTCACCCCTCCACTTT. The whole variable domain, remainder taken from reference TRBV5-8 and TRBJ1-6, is EAGVTQSPTHLIKTRGQQATLRCSPISGHTSVYWYQQALGLGLQFLLWYDEGEERNRGNFPPRFSGRQFPNYSSELNVNALELEDSALYLCASSLSTYNSPLHFGNGTRLTVT.

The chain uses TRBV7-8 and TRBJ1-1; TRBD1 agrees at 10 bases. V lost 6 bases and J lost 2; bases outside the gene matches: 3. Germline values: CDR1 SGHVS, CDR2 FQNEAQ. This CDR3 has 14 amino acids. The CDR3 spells CASSWDRGNTEAFF. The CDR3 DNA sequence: TGTGCCAGCAGTTGGGACAGGGGTAACACTGAAGCTTTCTTT.

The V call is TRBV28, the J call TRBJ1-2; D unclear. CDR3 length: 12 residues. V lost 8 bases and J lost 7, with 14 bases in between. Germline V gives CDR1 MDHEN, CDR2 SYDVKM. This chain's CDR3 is CASGPGLGGYTF. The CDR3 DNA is TGTGCCAGCGGACCTGGGTTAGGTGGCTACACCTTC.

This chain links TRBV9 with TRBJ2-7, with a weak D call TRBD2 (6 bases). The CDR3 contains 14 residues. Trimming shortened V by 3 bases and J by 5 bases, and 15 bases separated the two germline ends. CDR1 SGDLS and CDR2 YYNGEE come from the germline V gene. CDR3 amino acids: CASSGERRDDEQYF. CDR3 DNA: TGTGCCAGCAGCGGTGAGAGGAGGGACGACGAGCAGTACTTC. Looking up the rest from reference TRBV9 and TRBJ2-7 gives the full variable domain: DSGVTQTPKHLITATGQRVTLRCSPRSGDLSVYWYQQSLDQGLQFLIQYYNGEERAKGNILERFSAQQFPDLHSELNLSSLELGDSALYFCASSGERRDDEQYFGPGTRLTVT.

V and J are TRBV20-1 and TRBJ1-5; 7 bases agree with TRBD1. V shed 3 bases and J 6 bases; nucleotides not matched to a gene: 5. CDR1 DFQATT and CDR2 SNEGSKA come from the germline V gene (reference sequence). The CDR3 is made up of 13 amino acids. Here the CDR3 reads CSASTGVTQPQHF. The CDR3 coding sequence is TGCAGTGCTAGTACAGGGGTCACTCAGCCCCAGCATTTT.

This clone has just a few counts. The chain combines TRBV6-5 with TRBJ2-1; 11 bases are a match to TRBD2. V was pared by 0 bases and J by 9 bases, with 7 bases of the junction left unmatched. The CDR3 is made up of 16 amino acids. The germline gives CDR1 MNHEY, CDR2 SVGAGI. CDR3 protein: CASSYSGLAGGGEQFF. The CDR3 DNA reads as TGTGCCAGCAGTTACTCGGGTCTAGCGGGAGGCGGTGAGCAGTTCTTC.

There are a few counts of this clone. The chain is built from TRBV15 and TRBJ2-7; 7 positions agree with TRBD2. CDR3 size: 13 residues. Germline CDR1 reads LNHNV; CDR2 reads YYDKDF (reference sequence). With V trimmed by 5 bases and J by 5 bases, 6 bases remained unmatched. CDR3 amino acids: CATSEQGRDEQYF. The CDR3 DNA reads TGTGCCACCAGCGAACAAGGGAGGGACGAGCAGTACTTC.

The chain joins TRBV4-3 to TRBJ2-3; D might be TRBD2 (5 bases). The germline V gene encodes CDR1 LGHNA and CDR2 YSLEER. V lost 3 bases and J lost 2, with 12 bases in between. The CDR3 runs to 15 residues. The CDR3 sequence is CASSQAGEPTDTQYF. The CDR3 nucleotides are TGCGCCAGCAGCCAGGCCGGGGAACCCACAGATACGCAGTATTTT.

CDR3 sequence: CASSVVKAGEQFF. The CDR3 coding sequence is TGTGCCAGCAGCGTAGTGAAAGCGGGTGAGCAGTTCTTC. V is TRBV9 and J is TRBJ2-1, with TRBD2 as a possible D gene (6 bases). The CDR3 has 13 residues. Germline V gene lookup returns CDR1 SGDLS and CDR2 YYNGEE. V was pared by 0 bases and J by 9 bases, with 10 bases between.

The CDR3 protein is CASSRMTGGQPQHF. Here the CDR3 DNA reads TGTGCCAGTAGTAGAATGACAGGGGGTCAGCCCCAGCATTTT. This sequence joins TRBV19 and TRBJ1-5, with TRBD1 matching over 9 bases. V lost 4 bases to trimming and J lost 6 bases; unmatched junction nucleotides: 4. This CDR3 has 14 amino acids. CDR1 is LNHDA and CDR2 is SQIVND in the germline V gene (reference sequence).

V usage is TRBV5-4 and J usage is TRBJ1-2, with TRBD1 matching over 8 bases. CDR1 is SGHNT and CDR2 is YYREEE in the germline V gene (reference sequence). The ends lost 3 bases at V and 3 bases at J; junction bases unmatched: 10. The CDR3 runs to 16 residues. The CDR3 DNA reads TGTGCCAGCAGCTCTCGGACAGGGAGCCTCTACTATGGCTACACCTTC. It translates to CASSSRTGSLYYGYTF.

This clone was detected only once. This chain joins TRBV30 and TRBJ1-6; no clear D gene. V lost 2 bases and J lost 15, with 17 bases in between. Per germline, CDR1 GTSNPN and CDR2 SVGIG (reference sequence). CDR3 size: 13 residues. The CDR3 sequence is CAWSLSGRALLHF. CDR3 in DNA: TGTGCCTGGAGTCTATCGGGAAGGGCACTCCTCCACTTT.

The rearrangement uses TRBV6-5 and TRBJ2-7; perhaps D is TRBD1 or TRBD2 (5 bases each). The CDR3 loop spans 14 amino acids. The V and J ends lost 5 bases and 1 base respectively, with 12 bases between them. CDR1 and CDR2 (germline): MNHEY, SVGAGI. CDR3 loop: CASSPGPASYEQYF. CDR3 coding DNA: TGTGCCAGCAGTCCGGGACCAGCGTCCTACGAGCAGTACTTC.

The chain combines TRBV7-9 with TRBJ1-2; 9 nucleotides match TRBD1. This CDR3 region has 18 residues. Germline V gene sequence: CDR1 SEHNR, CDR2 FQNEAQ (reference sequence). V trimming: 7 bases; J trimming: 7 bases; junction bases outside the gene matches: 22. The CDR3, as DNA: TGTGCCAGCACTGAGAGTGTTGGACAGGGGTTAAGAAACCGTGGCTACACCTTC. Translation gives CASTESVGQGLRNRGYTF.

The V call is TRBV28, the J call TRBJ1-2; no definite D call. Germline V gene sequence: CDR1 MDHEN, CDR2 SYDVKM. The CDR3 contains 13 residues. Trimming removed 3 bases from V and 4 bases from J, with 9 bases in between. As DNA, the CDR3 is TGTGCCAGCAGTTTGGGTCGTACCTATGGCTACACCTTC. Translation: CASSLGRTYGYTF.

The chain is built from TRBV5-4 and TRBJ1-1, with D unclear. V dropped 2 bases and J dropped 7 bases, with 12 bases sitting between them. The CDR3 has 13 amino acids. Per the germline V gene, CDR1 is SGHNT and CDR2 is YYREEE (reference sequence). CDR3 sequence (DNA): TGTGCCAGCAGCTTACGAATCGTGGATGAAGCTTTCTTT. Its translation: CASSLRIVDEAFF.

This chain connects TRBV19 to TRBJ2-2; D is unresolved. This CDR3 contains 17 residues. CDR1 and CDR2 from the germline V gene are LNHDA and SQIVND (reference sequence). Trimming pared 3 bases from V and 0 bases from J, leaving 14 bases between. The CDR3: CASSMSVLYANTGELFF. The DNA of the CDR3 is TGTGCCAGTAGTATGTCAGTCCTTTACGCGAACACCGGGGAGCTGTTTTTT.

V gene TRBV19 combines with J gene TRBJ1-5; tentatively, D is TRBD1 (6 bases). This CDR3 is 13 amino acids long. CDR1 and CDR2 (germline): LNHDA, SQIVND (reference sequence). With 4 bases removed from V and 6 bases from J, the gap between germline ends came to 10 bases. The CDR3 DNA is TGTGCCAGTAGTACCGGGGACACTCAGCCCCAGCATTTT. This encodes CASSTGDTQPQHF.

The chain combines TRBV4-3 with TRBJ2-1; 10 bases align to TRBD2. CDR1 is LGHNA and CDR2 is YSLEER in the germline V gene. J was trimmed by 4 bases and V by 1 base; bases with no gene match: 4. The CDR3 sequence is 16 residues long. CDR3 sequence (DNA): TGCGCCAGCAGCCAAGCCGCTAGCGGGGGTTACAATGAGCAGTTCTTC. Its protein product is CASSQAASGGYNEQFF.

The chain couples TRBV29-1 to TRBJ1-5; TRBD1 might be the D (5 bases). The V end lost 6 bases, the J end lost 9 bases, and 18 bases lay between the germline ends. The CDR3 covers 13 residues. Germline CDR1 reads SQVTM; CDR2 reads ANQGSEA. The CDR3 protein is CSVGGRGLGPQHF. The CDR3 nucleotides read TGCAGCGTCGGGGGACGGGGGTTGGGGCCCCAGCATTTT.

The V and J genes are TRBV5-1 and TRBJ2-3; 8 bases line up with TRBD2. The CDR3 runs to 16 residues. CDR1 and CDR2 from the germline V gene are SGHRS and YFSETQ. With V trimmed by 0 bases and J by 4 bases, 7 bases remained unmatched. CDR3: CASSLDAGGRSDTQYF. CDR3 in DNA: TGCGCCAGCAGCTTGGACGCGGGAGGTCGCTCAGATACGCAGTATTTT. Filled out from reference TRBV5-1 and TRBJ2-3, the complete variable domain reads KAGVTQTPRYLIKTRGQQVTLSCSPISGHRSVSWYQQTPGQGLQFLFEYFSETQRNKGNFPGRFSGRQFSNSRSEMNVSTLELGDSALYLCASSLDAGGRSDTQYFGPGTRLTVL.

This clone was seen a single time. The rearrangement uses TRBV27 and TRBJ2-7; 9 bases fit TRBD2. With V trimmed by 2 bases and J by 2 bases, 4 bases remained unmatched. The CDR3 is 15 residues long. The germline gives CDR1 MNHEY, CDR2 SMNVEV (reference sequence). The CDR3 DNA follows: TGTGCCAGCAGTTTAGGTAGCGGGAGCACCTACGAGCAGTACTTC. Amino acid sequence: CASSLGSGSTYEQYF.